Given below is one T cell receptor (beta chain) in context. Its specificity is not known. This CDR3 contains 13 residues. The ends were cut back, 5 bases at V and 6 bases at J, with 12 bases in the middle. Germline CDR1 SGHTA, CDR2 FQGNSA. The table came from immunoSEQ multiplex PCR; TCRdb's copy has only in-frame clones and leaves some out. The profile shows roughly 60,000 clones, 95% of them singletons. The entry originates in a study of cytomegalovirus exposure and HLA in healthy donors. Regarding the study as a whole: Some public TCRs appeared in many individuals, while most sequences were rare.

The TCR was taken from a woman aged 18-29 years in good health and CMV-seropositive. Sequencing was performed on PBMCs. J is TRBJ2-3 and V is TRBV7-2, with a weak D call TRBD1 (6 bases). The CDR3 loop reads CASSRLGADTQYF. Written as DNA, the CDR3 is TGTGCCAGCAGCAGACTGGGGGCGGATACGCAGTATTTT.